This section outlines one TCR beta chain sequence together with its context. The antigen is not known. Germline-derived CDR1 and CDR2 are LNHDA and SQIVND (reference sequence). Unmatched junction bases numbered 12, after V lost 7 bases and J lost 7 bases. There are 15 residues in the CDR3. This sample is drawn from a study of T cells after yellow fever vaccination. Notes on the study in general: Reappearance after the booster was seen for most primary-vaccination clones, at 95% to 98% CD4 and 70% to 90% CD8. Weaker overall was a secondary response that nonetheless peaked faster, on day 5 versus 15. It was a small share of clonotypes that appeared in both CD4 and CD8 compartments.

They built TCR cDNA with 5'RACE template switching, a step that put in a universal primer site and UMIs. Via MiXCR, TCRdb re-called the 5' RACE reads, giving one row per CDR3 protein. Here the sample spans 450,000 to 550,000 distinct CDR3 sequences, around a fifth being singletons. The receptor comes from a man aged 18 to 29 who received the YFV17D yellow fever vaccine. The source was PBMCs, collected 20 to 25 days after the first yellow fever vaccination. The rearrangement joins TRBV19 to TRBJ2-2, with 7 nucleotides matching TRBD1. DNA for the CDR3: TGTGCCAGTACCCCCTCGACAGGGTTTGTCGGGGAGCTGTTTTTT. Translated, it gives CASTPSTGFVGELFF. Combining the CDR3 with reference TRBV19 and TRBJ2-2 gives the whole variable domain DGGITQSPKYLFRKEGQNVTLSCEQNLNHDAMYWYRQDPGQGLRLIYYSQIVNDFQKGDIAEGYSVSREKKESFPLTVTSAQKNPTAFYLCASTPSTGFVGELFFGEGSRLTVL.